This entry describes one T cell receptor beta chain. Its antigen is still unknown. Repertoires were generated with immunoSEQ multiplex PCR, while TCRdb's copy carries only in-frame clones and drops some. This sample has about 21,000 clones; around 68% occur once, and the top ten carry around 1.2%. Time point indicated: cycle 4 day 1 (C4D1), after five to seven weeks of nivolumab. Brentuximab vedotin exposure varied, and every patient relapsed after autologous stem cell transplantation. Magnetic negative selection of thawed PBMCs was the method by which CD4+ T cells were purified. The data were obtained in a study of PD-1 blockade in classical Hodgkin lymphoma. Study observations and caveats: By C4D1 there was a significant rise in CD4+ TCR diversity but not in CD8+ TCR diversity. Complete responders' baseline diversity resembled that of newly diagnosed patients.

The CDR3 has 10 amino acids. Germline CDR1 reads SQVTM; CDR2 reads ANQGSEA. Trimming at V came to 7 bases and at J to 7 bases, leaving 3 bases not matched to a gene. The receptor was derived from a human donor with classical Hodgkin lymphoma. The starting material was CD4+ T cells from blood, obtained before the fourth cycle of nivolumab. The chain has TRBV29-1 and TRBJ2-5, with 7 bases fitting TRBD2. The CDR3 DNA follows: TGCAGCGCCGGGACTATGACCCAGTACTTC. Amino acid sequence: CSAGTMTQYF.